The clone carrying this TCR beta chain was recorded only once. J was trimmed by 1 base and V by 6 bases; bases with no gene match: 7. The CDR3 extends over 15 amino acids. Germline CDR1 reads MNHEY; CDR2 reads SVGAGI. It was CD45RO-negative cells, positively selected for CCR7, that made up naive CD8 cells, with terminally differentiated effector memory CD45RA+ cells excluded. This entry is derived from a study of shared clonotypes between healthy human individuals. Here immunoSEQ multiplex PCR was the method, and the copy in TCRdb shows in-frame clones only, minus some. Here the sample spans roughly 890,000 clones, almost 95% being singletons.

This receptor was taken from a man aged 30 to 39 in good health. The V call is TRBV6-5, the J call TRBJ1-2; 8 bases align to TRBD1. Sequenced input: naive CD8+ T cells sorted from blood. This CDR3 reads CASSPGQGYNYGYTF. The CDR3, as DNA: TGTGCCAGCAGCCCCGGACAGGGCTATAACTATGGCTACACCTTC.